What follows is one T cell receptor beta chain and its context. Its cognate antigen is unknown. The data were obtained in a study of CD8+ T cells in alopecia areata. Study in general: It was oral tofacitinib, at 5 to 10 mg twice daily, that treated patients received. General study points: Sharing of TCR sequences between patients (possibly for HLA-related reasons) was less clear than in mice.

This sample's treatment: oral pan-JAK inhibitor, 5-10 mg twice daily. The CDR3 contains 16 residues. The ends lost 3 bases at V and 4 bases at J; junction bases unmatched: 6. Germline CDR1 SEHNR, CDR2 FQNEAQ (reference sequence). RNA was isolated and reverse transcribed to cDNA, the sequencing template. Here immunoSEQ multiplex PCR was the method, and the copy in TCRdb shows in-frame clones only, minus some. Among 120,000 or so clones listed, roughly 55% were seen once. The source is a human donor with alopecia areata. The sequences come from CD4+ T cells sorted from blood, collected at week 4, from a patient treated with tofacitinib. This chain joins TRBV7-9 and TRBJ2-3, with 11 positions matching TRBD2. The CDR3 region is CASSFISGGAPDTQYF. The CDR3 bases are TGTGCCAGCAGCTTCATTAGCGGGGGGGCCCCAGATACGCAGTATTTT.